This T cell receptor (beta chain) comes out of a study of T cell responses to AZD1222 COVID-19 vaccine. Of note for this clone: What it binds is not known.

Germline CDR1 reads SGHAT; CDR2 reads FQDESV (reference sequence). V was cut by 4 bases and J by 8 bases, with 17 bases left in between. CDR3 length equals 14 residues. Study-wide results and caveats: A rise in Spike-specific TCR breadth and depth followed two AZD1222 doses. Mostly white British, mostly female donors; authors suggested clonal diversity may be underestimated. Reportedly, nearly half of unique spike TCRs recognized epitopes outside B.1.351/B.1.1.7 mutations.

Profiled with immunoSEQ multiplex PCR; TCRdb holds only in-frame clones, not every one. The sample comprises 84,000 or so clones, over 75% of which are singletons, and roughly 5% rests with the top ten. The sequenced sample was peripheral blood, obtained on day 0 of MenACWY control vaccination. This clonotype was sampled from an adult in good health. The V gene is TRBV11-1, the J gene TRBJ1-2, with D hard to call. The CDR3 region has the DNA TGTGCCAGCAGCTCGTTTCGGGGAATGCGAGGCTACACCTTC. This codes for CASSSFRGMRGYTF.